This T cell receptor beta chain is drawn from a study of T cells in Graves' hyperthyroidism and ophthalmopathy. This clonotype was picked up many times. Its target is unknown. Regions amplified from RNA transcripts were the TCR beta CDR3 regions. Carried out on the TCR CDR3, a first-round RT-PCR used the HTBI primer set. TCRdb independently ran MiXCR on the multiplex PCR reads; one entry per CDR3 protein. The sample records roughly 500,000 distinct CDR3 sequences, around 50% being singletons. Overall study findings and caveats: Classification by a 13 V-J model distinguished ophthalmopathy from stable hyperthyroidism.

Reasons for excluding patients were uncontrolled infection, other autoimmune disease, pregnancy or lactation. Germline V gene data show CDR1 as SGHAT and CDR2 as FQNNGV. V lost 1 base and J 0 bases, leaving 12 bases between the germline ends. The CDR3 is 16 amino acids. This receptor was identified in an adult woman with Graves' disease, either hyperthyroidism or ophthalmopathy (not recorded which). Material: peripheral blood or thyroid tissue (not recorded which). The chain recombines TRBV11-2 with TRBJ1-1; D not certain. In DNA, the CDR3 is TGTGCCAGCAGCTTAGGTTTCTCGGCAATGAACACTGAAGCTTTCTTT. Amino acids: CASSLGFSAMNTEAFF. The full variable domain, in which reference TRBV11-2 and TRBJ1-1 provide the parts outside the CDR3, is EAGVAQSPRYKIIEKRQSVAFWCNPISGHATLYWYQQILGQGPKLLIQFQNNGVVDDSQLPKDRFSAERLKGVDSTLKIQPAKLEDSAVYLCASSLGFSAMNTEAFFGQGTRLTVV.